This T cell receptor beta chain appears in the sequencing data of a study of blood T cell repertoires in COVID-19. The data were produced by immunoSEQ multiplex PCR, yet TCRdb's version contains in-frame clones alone and is incomplete. The table records more than 300,000 clones, over 75% of them present only once. Participant-given clinical history determined each cohort assignment. The recovered donors of Cohort 3 showed two negative PCRs, clearance, or symptom resolution. This clone was detected once. This receptor was obtained from a woman younger than 35 who had recovered from COVID-19. Sequenced material: PBMCs or T cells enriched from blood (not recorded which).

DNA for the CDR3: TGTGCCAGCAGCGTCTCCTCCTACAGGGCTTATGGCTACACCTTC. Translated, it gives CASSVSSYRAYGYTF. The chain links TRBV21-1 to TRBJ1-2; no check of the table's D call, TRBD1, against the DNA was made. TRBV21-1 is shown as a pseudogene. The CDR3 spans 15 residues.